This TCR beta chain was sequenced for a study of cytomegalovirus exposure and HLA in healthy donors. Study-level results: Later analysis reportedly placed an Asian-associated ancestry cluster below the approximately 680-donor mean in N-insertions.

The CDR3 loop spans 13 amino acids. V lost 4 bases and J lost 5, with 11 bases in between. Germline CDR1 and CDR2: MDHEN and SYDVKM. PCR involved 60 Vbeta and 13 Jbeta primers. Sequencing used immunoSEQ multiplex PCR; TCRdb keeps in-frame clones, though not all of them. Of about 190,000 clones in the sample, over 70% were seen once. To note about this clone: As yet, its antigen is unknown.

This sequence joins TRBV28 and TRBJ1-1; D not certain. Sequenced: PBMCs. This clonotype was obtained from a man aged 35-49 years in good health and CMV-seropositive. The CDR3 DNA reads as TGTGCCAGCAGTTCCGGGATAAGGACTGAAGCTTTCTTT. Translated: CASSSGIRTEAFF.